This T cell receptor beta chain was obtained from a study of blood T cells in healthy people across ages. With a J-beta primer mix and a sample-barcoded 5' primer, a second PCR ran 7 to 11 cycles. Each cDNA molecule was tagged by a template-switch adaptor with 12 random nucleotides. TCRdb re-called the 5' RACE reads through MiXCR, storing one row per CDR3 protein. The sample lists 550,000 to 600,000 distinct CDR3 sequences; 25% to 30% were seen once. This CDR3 region has 15 residues. V was clipped by 4 bases and J by 0 bases, with 10 bases between them. Germline loops: CDR1 LGHDT, CDR2 YNNKEL (reference sequence).

The rearrangement uses TRBV3-1 and TRBJ2-4; perhaps TRBD1 as D (6 bases). Sequencing was done on a sample of blood. The receptor was isolated from a woman in her 70s in good health. CDR3 DNA sequence: TGTGCCAGCAGCCTAATGACAGGAGCCAAAAACATTCAGTACTTC. Residues: CASSLMTGAKNIQYF.